This passage covers 27 T cell receptor beta chains from one sample sequenced in a study of blood T cell repertoires in COVID-19. Produced via immunoSEQ multiplex PCR; TCRdb's table is partial and in-frame only. Of around 300,000 clones in the sample, 80% to 90% were seen once. Specimen: PBMCs or T cells enriched from blood (not recorded which). The receptors come from a woman younger than 45 who had recovered from COVID-19.

This clone was found once. The V call is TRBV5-4, the J call TRBJ2-1, with TRBD2 identical over 13 bases. With V trimmed by 4 bases and J by 12 bases, 4 bases remained unmatched. Germline V gene data show CDR1 as SGHNT and CDR2 as YYREEE (reference sequence). The CDR3 is made up of 13 amino acids. The CDR3 sequence: CASSPRLAGGQFF. CDR3 in DNA: TGTGCCAGCAGCCCCAGACTAGCGGGGGGGCAGTTCTTC.

The rearrangement uses TRBV6-1 and TRBJ2-4; D is perhaps TRBD1 (6 bases). Trimming pared 2 bases from V and 0 bases from J, leaving 14 bases between. The germline V gene encodes CDR1 MNHNS and CDR2 SASEGT. The CDR3 is 17 residues long. CDR3 nucleotides: TGTGCCAGCAGTGAAAGGGTTGGGGGCCTAGCCAAAAACATTCAGTACTTC. As protein: CASSERVGGLAKNIQYF.

V and J are TRBV27 and TRBJ2-7, with D possibly TRBD2 on 7 matching bases. Germline CDR1 reads MNHEY; CDR2 reads SMNVEV (reference sequence). Trimming pared 5 bases from V and 1 base from J, leaving 12 bases between. The CDR3 length is 14 residues. CDR3 sequence (DNA): TGTGCCAGCAGTCTCGGGGGGCGGTCCTACGAGCAGTACTTC. It specifies CASSLGGRSYEQYF.

This chain joins TRBV11-2 and TRBJ1-6; D ambiguous. V dropped 1 base and J dropped 7 bases, with 8 bases sitting between them. CDR3 length: 14 amino acids. Germline loops: CDR1 SGHAT, CDR2 FQNNGV. The DNA for the CDR3 is TGTGCCAGCAGCTTAGTAGGAGAAAATTCACCCCTCCACTTT. Its translation: CASSLVGENSPLHF.

The chain is built from TRBV6-5 and TRBJ2-2; 11 bases line up with TRBD2. V was clipped by 7 bases and J by 4 bases; unmatched bases: 5. Germline V gene lookup returns CDR1 MNHEY and CDR2 SVGAGI. The CDR3 has 15 amino acids. The CDR3 sequence is CASTIAGGGTGELFF. CDR3 nucleotide sequence: TGTGCCAGCACTATAGCGGGGGGGGGCACCGGGGAGCTGTTTTTT.

Comment on this clone: This CDR3 is also generated by other DNA sequences in the sample. The chain links TRBV5-1 to TRBJ2-3; 7 bases are shared with TRBD1. V lost 0 bases, J lost 3 bases, and 4 bases stayed unmatched. Germline V gives CDR1 SGHRS, CDR2 YFSETQ. The CDR3 runs 15 residues. CDR3 DNA: TGCGCCAGCAGCTTGGTGGCAGGGGGAACAGATACGCAGTATTTT. Translated, it gives CASSLVAGGTDTQYF.

The J gene is TRBJ1-1, the V gene TRBV4-1, with TRBD1 as a possible D gene (5 bases). Germline V gene lookup returns CDR1 MGHRA and CDR2 YSYEKL. This CDR3 has 15 residues. V was shortened by 0 bases and J by 5 bases, with 13 bases between the two germline ends. The CDR3 is CASSQDLDILTEAFF. CDR3 sequence (DNA): TGCGCCAGCAGCCAAGATCTGGACATACTTACTGAAGCTTTCTTT.

The V gene is TRBV2, the J gene TRBJ1-2; tentative D call: TRBD1 (6 bases). The CDR3 length is 14 residues. V was clipped by 4 bases and J by 4 bases, with 13 bases between them. The V gene's germline CDR1 is SNHLY and CDR2 FYNNEI. CDR3 protein: CASSALQGPYGYTF. CDR3 bases: TGTGCCAGCAGTGCCCTACAGGGTCCCTATGGCTACACCTTC. The full variable domain, in which reference TRBV2 and TRBJ1-2 provide the parts outside the CDR3, is EPEVTQTPSHQVTQMGQEVILRCVPISNHLYFYWYRQILGQKVEFLVSFYNNEISEKSEIFDDQFSVERPDGSNFTLKIRSTKLEDSAMYFCASSALQGPYGYTFGSGTRLTVV.

This clone was counted once. This chain uses TRBV5-1 with TRBJ2-1; possible D gene TRBD1, 6 bases. Germline CDR1 reads SGHRS; CDR2 reads YFSETQ. The ends were cut back, 4 bases at V and 9 bases at J, with 26 bases in the middle. The CDR3 runs to 17 residues. In DNA, the CDR3 is TGCGCCAGCAGCGTTCTACAGGGAACAGGGAGATTCGGTGAGCAGTTCTTC. Its protein is CASSVLQGTGRFGEQFF.

V gene TRBV4-3 combines with J gene TRBJ1-2; unclear D gene. V was clipped by 3 bases and J by 5 bases, with 34 bases between them. The CDR3 consists of 21 residues. The germline CDR1 and CDR2 sequences are LGHNA and YSLEER. Written as DNA, the CDR3 is TGCGCCAGCAGCCAGGATCACCCTTGCCGGGAAGAGGGTTGGAGCGATTATGGCTACACCTTC. Its translation: CASSQDHPCREEGWSDYGYTF.

The chain is built from TRBV25-1 and TRBJ2-7; no clear D. Germline lookup yields CDR1 MGHDK and CDR2 SYGVNS. This CDR3 contains 12 residues. Trimming removed 6 bases from V and 5 bases from J, with 11 bases in between. CDR3 nucleotide sequence: TGTGCCAGCAGCCTCAACATCCACGAGCAGTACTTC. Protein: CASSLNIHEQYF.

The V and J genes are TRBV7-9 and TRBJ1-4, with D hard to call. Germline CDR1 SEHNR, CDR2 FQNEAQ (reference sequence). There are 11 residues in the CDR3. Trimming removed 5 bases at V and 8 bases at J, with 6 bases between. The CDR3, as DNA: TGTGCCAGCAGCCGAGCGGAAAAACTGTTTTTT. Its translation: CASSRAEKLFF.

This clone occurred once. This rearrangement joins TRBV5-1 to TRBJ2-3; D possibly corresponds to TRBD2 (7 bases). CDR3 length equals 16 residues. The V end was cut by 0 bases, the J end by 1 base, with 12 bases between. The germline V gene has CDR1 SGHRS and CDR2 YFSETQ. The CDR3 here is CASSLAEGGRTDTQYF. CDR3 bases: TGCGCCAGCAGCTTGGCAGAGGGGGGGCGCACAGATACGCAGTATTTT.

The chain uses TRBV6-1 and TRBJ1-1; D not resolved. The germline V gene has CDR1 MNHNS and CDR2 SASEGT. The V and J ends lost 2 bases and 0 bases respectively, with 7 bases between them. The CDR3 runs to 14 residues. The CDR3 loop reads CASSERLLNTEAFF. In nucleotides, the CDR3 is TGTGCCAGCAGTGAACGACTATTGAACACTGAAGCTTTCTTT.

The V and J genes are TRBV11-2 and TRBJ2-2; 7 bases match TRBD2. The V gene's germline CDR1 is SGHAT and CDR2 FQNNGV. This CDR3 has 16 residues. The V gene end was trimmed by 2 bases and the J gene end by 1 base; junction bases not matched to a gene: 4. CDR3 sequence (DNA): TGTGCCAGCAGCTTATTAGTAGCGGGGAACACCGGGGAGCTGTTTTTT. It encodes CASSLLVAGNTGELFF.

The chain employs TRBV27 and TRBJ1-6; weak D call: TRBD1 (5 bases). Germline loops: CDR1 MNHEY, CDR2 SMNVEV (reference sequence). V lost 5 bases and J 7 bases, leaving 15 bases between the germline ends. The CDR3 runs 15 residues. CDR3 nucleotide sequence: TGTGCCAGCAGTGAAGCAGGGTGGTACAATTCACCCCTCCACTTT. Translating it yields CASSEAGWYNSPLHF.

The rearrangement uses TRBV7-8 and TRBJ1-2; 7 bases align to TRBD1. V was pared by 5 bases and J by 0 bases, with 6 bases of the junction left unmatched. CDR1 and CDR2 from the germline V gene are SGHVS and FQNEAQ. The CDR3 sequence is 15 residues long. The CDR3 loop is CASSRTRGSNYGYTF. CDR3 nucleotides: TGTGCCAGCAGCCGGACCAGGGGGTCTAACTATGGCTACACCTTC. Together with reference TRBV7-8 and TRBJ1-2, the CDR3 gives the full variable domain: GAGVSQSPRYKVAKRGQDVALRCDPISGHVSLFWYQQALGQGPEFLTYFQNEAQLDKSGLPSDRFFAERPEGSVSTLKIQRTQQEDSAVYLCASSRTRGSNYGYTFGSGTRLTVV.

V is TRBV27 and J is TRBJ2-7; no clear D. V lost 2 bases and J 3 bases, leaving 11 bases between the germline ends. CDR1 and CDR2 from the germline V gene are MNHEY and SMNVEV (reference sequence). The CDR3 spans 14 residues. The CDR3 DNA reads as TGTGCCAGCAGTTTAGGGCCACTCATCTACGAGCAGTACTTC. Translating it yields CASSLGPLIYEQYF.

V usage is TRBV4-1 and J usage is TRBJ1-6, with 9 bases aligning to TRBD1. Trimming at V came to 4 bases and at J to 9 bases, leaving 10 bases not matched to a gene. This CDR3 is 16 amino acids long. CDR1 MGHRA and CDR2 YSYEKL come from the germline V gene. For the CDR3, the DNA is TGCGCCAGCAGCCTAATGTCGGGACAGGGAGGTTCACCCCTCCACTTT. As protein: CASSLMSGQGGSPLHF.

The chain couples TRBV19 to TRBJ2-1; D might be TRBD1 (5 bases). Trimming removed 5 bases from V and 0 bases from J, with 11 bases in between. CDR1 and CDR2 (germline): LNHDA, SQIVND (reference sequence). The CDR3 contains 15 residues. CDR3 region: CASSLRGSSYNEQFF. The CDR3 DNA reads as TGTGCCAGTAGTCTAAGGGGTAGCTCCTACAATGAGCAGTTCTTC.

The rearrangement uses TRBV30 and TRBJ2-7; the D gene is possibly TRBD1 (6 bases). The CDR3 has 11 amino acids. The germline CDR1 and CDR2 sequences are GTSNPN and SVGIG (reference sequence). Trimming cost V 2 bases and J 7 bases, with 9 bases left between them. CDR3 coding DNA: TGTGCCTGGAGTTGGACAGCTGAGCAGTACTTC. As protein: CAWSWTAEQYF.

The V gene is TRBV5-8, the J gene TRBJ1-2; D gene unclear. Trimming took off 4 bases at V and 4 bases at J, with 11 bases between the two ends. Looked up from germline, CDR1 is SGHTS and CDR2 is YDEGEE. This CDR3 is 13 amino acids long. CDR3 bases: TGTGCCAGCAGCCCTAGCCGGCCCTATGGCTACACCTTC. Its protein product is CASSPSRPYGYTF.

This chain links TRBV5-1 with TRBJ1-6, with TRBD1 matching over 7 bases. The CDR3 is 15 amino acids. Per germline, CDR1 SGHRS and CDR2 YFSETQ. Unmatched junction bases numbered 5, after V lost 0 bases and J lost 8 bases. As DNA, the CDR3 is TGCGCCAGCAGCTTGGCGCAGGGGGGTGATTCACCCCTCCACTTT. Protein: CASSLAQGGDSPLHF.

This sequence joins TRBV7-2 and TRBJ2-5; D gene uncertain. In germline, CDR1 is SGHTA, CDR2 FQGNSA. This CDR3 contains 13 residues. Deletions cut 2 bases from V and 5 bases from J, with 9 bases between. CDR3 residues: CASSLIRSETQYF. Here the CDR3 DNA reads TGTGCCAGCAGCTTAATTAGATCGGAGACCCAGTACTTC.

The gene calls are TRBV7-6 and TRBJ2-7; 9 bases align to TRBD1. This CDR3 region has 15 residues. In germline, CDR1 is SGHVS, CDR2 FNYEAQ. V lost 3 bases and J lost 4; bases outside the gene matches: 7. In DNA form, the CDR3 reads TGTGCCAGCAGCTTGGCCCCGGGACAGGGTTACGAGCAGTACTTC. It encodes CASSLAPGQGYEQYF.

This clone occurred a few times. The CDR3 loop reads CASSFTSYTDTQYF. The CDR3 DNA sequence: TGCGCCAGCAGCTTTACTAGCTACACAGATACGCAGTATTTT. This chain links TRBV5-1 with TRBJ2-3; possible D gene TRBD2, 6 bases. Trimming took 2 bases from V and 2 from J, leaving 9 bases between them. The CDR3 spans 14 residues. Germline CDR1 reads SGHRS; CDR2 reads YFSETQ. The entire variable domain, with the rest obtained from reference TRBV5-1 and TRBJ2-3, is as follows: KAGVTQTPRYLIKTRGQQVTLSCSPISGHRSVSWYQQTPGQGLQFLFEYFSETQRNKGNFPGRFSGRQFSNSRSEMNVSTLELGDSALYLCASSFTSYTDTQYFGPGTRLTVL.

This chain connects TRBV19 to TRBJ2-7; no definite D call. V shed 0 bases and J shed 2 bases, with 8 bases lying between them. CDR1 LNHDA and CDR2 SQIVND come from the germline V gene (reference sequence). The CDR3 has 14 residues. The CDR3 DNA reads TGTGCCAGTAGTATAGATTACAGTACCTACGAGCAGTACTTC. It specifies CASSIDYSTYEQYF.